One sample yielded the 29 T cell receptor beta chains listed below, sequenced in a study of OX40 agonist ivuxolimab in advanced cancers. Only in-frame clones appear in the TCRdb table, and some are missing; sequencing was by immunoSEQ multiplex PCR. The sample holds about 91,000 clones, 87% seen once. The material sequenced was CD4+ or CD8+ T cells sorted from blood, taken in a trial of the OX40 agonist ivuxolimab. The receptors originated from an adult with an advanced solid tumor such as melanoma, head and neck, liver or kidney cancer.

The chain couples TRBV5-1 to TRBJ1-3; 7 bases are a match to TRBD1. CDR1 is SGHRS, CDR2 YFSETQ, per germline. Trimming cost V 3 bases and J 2 bases; bases outside gene matches: 5. This CDR3 has 15 residues. As DNA, the CDR3 is TGCGCCAGCAGCTCAGACAGGGTTACTGGAAACACCATATATTTT. Its protein product is CASSSDRVTGNTIYF. Filled out from reference TRBV5-1 and TRBJ1-3, the complete variable domain reads KAGVTQTPRYLIKTRGQQVTLSCSPISGHRSVSWYQQTPGQGLQFLFEYFSETQRNKGNFPGRFSGRQFSNSRSEMNVSTLELGDSALYLCASSSDRVTGNTIYFGEGSWLTVV.

The chain uses TRBV10-3 and TRBJ1-2; perhaps TRBD1 as D (5 bases). The CDR3 loop spans 14 amino acids. The ends were cut back, 10 bases at V and 4 bases at J, with 19 bases in the middle. The V gene's germline CDR1 is ENHRY and CDR2 SYGVKD. CDR3 amino acids: CATAQESTSYGYTF. Here the CDR3 DNA reads TGTGCCACCGCACAGGAAAGTACGAGCTATGGCTACACCTTC.

This clone has a single count. V is TRBV5-4 and J is TRBJ1-2, with TRBD1 as a possible D gene (5 bases). Trimming left V 4 bases short and J 6 bases short, with 19 bases between. There are 15 residues in the CDR3. Germline V gives CDR1 SGHNT, CDR2 YYREEE (reference sequence). This CDR3 is CASSSREGQIHGYTF. The CDR3, as DNA: TGTGCCAGCAGCAGCAGGGAAGGTCAAATTCATGGCTACACCTTC.

J is TRBJ1-3 and V is TRBV6-1, with 7 bases fitting TRBD1. The J segment lost 2 bases and the V segment lost 3 bases, leaving 1 base of the junction unmatched. The length of the CDR3 is 14 residues. Germline loops: CDR1 MNHNS, CDR2 SASEGT. The CDR3 DNA is TGTGCCAGCAGTGAGGGACAGCCTGGAAACACCATATATTTT. Amino acids: CASSEGQPGNTIYF.

This clone was recorded only once. V gene TRBV6-1 combines with J gene TRBJ2-7; D call uncertain. The CDR3 covers 14 residues. V was clipped by 7 bases and J by 2 bases, with 15 bases between them. The V gene's germline CDR1 is MNHNS and CDR2 SASEGT. The CDR3 protein is CASTLGFLAYEQYF. Here the CDR3 DNA reads TGTGCCAGCACCCTGGGGTTCCTCGCCTACGAGCAGTACTTC.

A remark on this clone: This sample also contains other DNA sequences that code for the same CDR3. The chain links TRBV7-2 to TRBJ2-5; D is undetermined. V was trimmed by 3 bases and J by 4 bases, leaving 6 bases between them. Germline V gives CDR1 SGHTA, CDR2 FQGNSA. This CDR3 contains 12 residues. CDR3 region: CASSLGRETQYF. The CDR3 DNA follows: TGTGCCAGCAGCTTGGGTAGAGAGACCCAGTACTTC.

V is TRBV23-1 and J is TRBJ1-3; D call uncertain. TRBV23-1 is designated an ORF whose function remains uncertain. V gave up 2 bases and J gave up 2 bases, with 16 bases separating them. The CDR3 has 17 amino acids. Here the CDR3 DNA reads TGCGCCAGCAGTCAAAGTGGACGGCTTCTAACTGGAAACACCATATATTTT. It yields the protein CASSQSGRLLTGNTIYF.

The V and J genes are TRBV7-9 and TRBJ1-1, with TRBD1 as a possible D gene (6 bases). The CDR3 has 15 residues. V was clipped by 4 bases and J by 4 bases, with 16 bases between them. CDR1 and CDR2 from the germline V gene are SEHNR and FQNEAQ (reference sequence). CDR3 residues: CASSSTRGAPTEAFF. The CDR3 nucleotides read TGTGCCAGCAGCTCGACCCGGGGGGCCCCCACTGAAGCTTTCTTT.

The J gene is TRBJ1-1, the V gene TRBV28; D may be TRBD1 (5 bases). Trimming cost V 3 bases and J 10 bases, with 21 bases left between them. Germline CDR1 reads MDHEN; CDR2 reads SYDVKM. The CDR3 extends over 15 amino acids. Here the CDR3 DNA reads TGTGCCAGCAGTTTGGGTTTGGGGCGGTGGTTCCCAGCTTTCTTT. Protein: CASSLGLGRWFPAFF.

The rearrangement joins TRBV18 to TRBJ1-2; the match to TRBD1 covers 10 bases. Germline CDR1 KGHSH, CDR2 LQKENI. Trimming removed 3 bases from V and 4 bases from J; junction bases left unmatched: 5. CDR3 size: 15 residues. The CDR3 region is CASSPDRGPSYGYTF. CDR3 in DNA: TGTGCCAGCTCACCCGACAGGGGGCCATCCTATGGCTACACCTTC.

CDR3 protein: CASSPGGSSGANVLTF. DNA for the CDR3: TGTGCCAGCAGCCCCGGGGGTTCCTCTGGGGCCAACGTCCTGACTTTC. The rearrangement joins TRBV7-2 to TRBJ2-6; TRBD2 might be the D (6 bases). Germline assignment: CDR1 SGHTA and CDR2 FQGNSA. V lost 5 bases, J lost 0 bases, and 11 bases lay in between. The CDR3 contains 16 residues.

The chain combines TRBV10-3 with TRBJ2-1; 11 positions agree with TRBD2. Per the germline V gene, CDR1 is ENHRY and CDR2 is SYGVKD. The CDR3 is 16 residues long. V trimming: 2 bases; J trimming: 1 base; junction bases outside the gene matches: 1. CDR3 protein: CAISEASGGSYNEQFF. As DNA, the CDR3 is TGTGCCATCAGTGAGGCTAGCGGGGGGTCCTACAATGAGCAGTTCTTC.

This chain connects TRBV7-2 to TRBJ2-7; D is ambiguous. The germline gives CDR1 SGHTA, CDR2 FQGNSA. CDR3 size: 12 residues. Between the trimmed V and J ends, which lost 5 bases and 5 bases, there was a span of 10 bases. CDR3 residues: CASSPTVDEQYF. As DNA, the CDR3 is TGTGCCAGCAGCCCAACGGTGGACGAGCAGTACTTC. Full variable domain (remainder filled in from reference TRBV7-2 and TRBJ2-7): GAGVSQSPSNKVTEKGKDVELRCDPISGHTALYWYRQSLGQGLEFLIYFQGNSAPDKSGLPSDRFSAERTGGSVSTLTIQRTQQEDSAVYLCASSPTVDEQYFGPGTRLTVT.

The chain uses TRBV5-6 and TRBJ2-7; D possibly corresponds to TRBD2 (6 bases). Per germline, CDR1 SGHDT and CDR2 YYEEEE. The germline V and J ends were trimmed by 4 bases and 4 bases, with 12 bases remaining between them. This CDR3 is built from 13 residues. The CDR3 loop reads CASSRRRVYEQYF. CDR3 DNA sequence: TGTGCCAGCAGCCGCCGGAGGGTGTACGAGCAGTACTTC.

The chain has TRBV29-1 and TRBJ1-4; D is unresolved. V gave up 5 bases and J gave up 1 base, with 8 bases separating them. This CDR3 comprises 13 residues. Germline V lookup: CDR1 SQVTM, CDR2 ANQGSEA. The DNA of the CDR3 is TGCAGCGTTCGGGGAGGAACTAATGAAAAACTGTTTTTT. Residues: CSVRGGTNEKLFF. The full variable domain, rest sourced from reference TRBV29-1 and TRBJ1-4, is SAVISQKPSRDICQRGTSLTIQCQVDSQVTMMFWYRQQPGQSLTLIATANQGSEATYESGFVIDKFPISRPNLTFSTLTVSNMSPEDSSIYLCSVRGGTNEKLFFGSGTQLSVL.

V usage is TRBV29-1 and J usage is TRBJ1-4; D gene ambiguous. The CDR3 runs to 14 residues. Germline lookup yields CDR1 SQVTM and CDR2 ANQGSEA. The V end was cut by 6 bases, the J end by 3 bases, with 14 bases between. CDR3 coding DNA: TGCAGCGTCCTGGGCCTCCCGCCTAATGAAAAACTGTTTTTT. This translates into CSVLGLPPNEKLFF.

V is TRBV15 and J is TRBJ1-5; 12 bases are shared with TRBD1. Germline CDR1 and CDR2: LNHNV and YYDKDF (reference sequence). Trimming took 2 bases from V and 3 from J; bases not matched to a gene: 2. The CDR3 length is 16 residues. The DNA of the CDR3 is TGTGCCACCAGCAGACGGGACAGGGGGCCCAATCAGCCCCAGCATTTT. Its protein is CATSRRDRGPNQPQHF.

This sequence joins TRBV6-1 and TRBJ2-7, with unresolved D. This CDR3 comprises 11 residues. Germline V lookup: CDR1 MNHNS, CDR2 SASEGT. Trimming cost V 2 bases and J 6 bases, with 5 bases left between them. The CDR3 nucleotides read TGTGCCAGCAGTGAAAGGGTCGAGCAGTACTTC. It codes for CASSERVEQYF.

This clone was found a few times. This rearrangement joins TRBV6-4 to TRBJ1-3, with D possibly TRBD1 on 6 matching bases. The V and J ends lost 8 bases and 6 bases respectively, with 14 bases between them. The germline V gene encodes CDR1 MRHNA and CDR2 SNTAGT. CDR3 length equals 13 residues. The CDR3: CASLGGGPNTIYF. The DNA for the CDR3 is TGTGCCAGCCTGGGGGGGGGCCCAAACACCATATATTTT.

V usage is TRBV6-6 and J usage is TRBJ2-1, with D uncertain. From germline, CDR1 is MNHNY and CDR2 SVGAGI (reference sequence). The CDR3 is made up of 16 amino acids. Between the trimmed V and J ends, which lost 0 bases and 4 bases, there was a span of 13 bases. The DNA for the CDR3 is TGTGCCAGCAGTTACTCGTCATACCTAATTTACAATGAGCAGTTCTTC. This translates into CASSYSSYLIYNEQFF.

The V call is TRBV21-1, the J call TRBJ1-1. TRBV21-1 is listed as a pseudogene. The CDR3 extends over 13 amino acids. CDR3 in amino acids: CASSSGGGTEAFF. CDR3 sequence (DNA): TGTGCCAGCAGCAGTGGCGGGGGCACTGAAGCTTTCTTT.

The chain carries TRBV4-2 and TRBJ1-2; D is unresolved. CDR1 LGHNA and CDR2 YNFKEQ come from the germline V gene. The CDR3 length is 11 residues. V lost 1 base and J 10 bases, leaving 7 bases between the germline ends. The CDR3: CASSQVPPYTF. The CDR3 nucleotides read TGTGCCAGCAGCCAAGTTCCGCCCTACACCTTC.

The rearrangement uses TRBV5-1 and TRBJ1-1; 11 bases match TRBD1. The CDR3 covers 15 residues. Germline V gene data show CDR1 as SGHRS and CDR2 as YFSETQ. The trim removed 3 bases at V and 4 bases at J, leaving 5 bases unmatched. This chain's CDR3 is CASSSAGTGGTEAFF. CDR3 nucleotides: TGCGCCAGCAGCTCGGCCGGGACAGGGGGCACTGAAGCTTTCTTT.

The chain recombines TRBV7-8 with TRBJ1-4; no clear D. Germline CDR1 reads SGHVS; CDR2 reads FQNEAQ. This CDR3 has 14 residues. The V gene lost 5 bases and the J gene lost 8 bases, with 15 bases spanning the gap. CDR3 residues: CASSLYRGNEKLFF. CDR3 DNA sequence: TGTGCCAGCAGCCTATATCGTGGGAACGAAAAACTGTTTTTT.

The rearrangement links TRBV18 to TRBJ1-1, with 7 bases identical to TRBD1. This CDR3 has 14 amino acids. Germline V lookup: CDR1 KGHSH, CDR2 LQKENI. The V gene end was trimmed by 4 bases and the J gene end by 3 bases; junction bases not matched to a gene: 5. CDR3 in amino acids: CASSLSGTDTEAFF. The CDR3 DNA reads as TGTGCCAGCTCACTCTCCGGGACAGACACTGAAGCTTTCTTT.

The chain uses TRBV11-3 and TRBJ2-2; TRBD1 matches at 8 bases. The V and J ends lost 5 bases and 5 bases, in that order; junction bases with no gene match: 7. Germline V gene sequence: CDR1 SGHNT, CDR2 YENEEA. The CDR3 is 15 amino acids. As DNA, the CDR3 is TGTGCCAGCAGCATGACAGGGGTCGGGACCGGGGAGCTGTTTTTT. This translates into CASSMTGVGTGELFF.

The rearrangement joins TRBV5-1 to TRBJ2-2; TRBD1 might be the D (7 bases). This CDR3 is built from 15 residues. Trimming stripped 7 bases from V and 5 bases from J, with 18 bases between. Germline assignment: CDR1 SGHRS and CDR2 YFSETQ. In nucleotides, the CDR3 is TGCGCCAGCTCGAGATCACAGGGGAGGACCGGGGAGCTGTTTTTT. Translated, it gives CASSRSQGRTGELFF.

The chain carries TRBV6-5 and TRBJ2-7; D gene unclear. The ends were cut back, 5 bases at V and 6 bases at J, with 8 bases in the middle. This CDR3 is built from 11 residues. Germline CDR1 and CDR2: MNHEY and SVGAGI. The CDR3 region is CASSERVEQYF. The CDR3 nucleotides read TGTGCCAGCAGTGAAAGGGTCGAGCAGTACTTC.

This rearrangement joins TRBV5-1 to TRBJ1-5, with a possible D match to TRBD1 (5 bases). Trimming left V 4 bases short and J 3 bases short, with 14 bases between. Germline CDR1 is SGHRS and CDR2 is YFSETQ. The CDR3 runs to 15 residues. The CDR3 spells CASSPRGSPNQPQHF. The CDR3 DNA follows: TGCGCCAGCAGCCCCCGGGGGAGCCCCAATCAGCCCCAGCATTTT.